The 32 T cell receptor beta chains presented below share a single source sample, sequenced in a study of shared clonotypes between healthy human individuals. Clones were read by immunoSEQ multiplex PCR, and TCRdb kept only the in-frame ones, dropping some. The repertoire holds about 1.1 million clones, with approximately 77% as singletons. Sequenced: memory CD4+ T cells from PBMCs. Subset described: CD45RA-negative fraction. These receptors came from a man between 18 and 29 years old in good health. Some clones in this sample may be carry-over from other donors' samples.

V is TRBV18 and J is TRBJ2-1, with 9 bases matching TRBD2. The CDR3 is made up of 17 amino acids. CDR1 and CDR2 from the germline V gene are KGHSH and LQKENI. The junction had 10 bases not matched to a gene; V was cut back by 0 bases and J by 7 bases. The CDR3 spells CASSPPGGGRARNEQFF. CDR3 DNA sequence: TGTGCCAGCTCACCACCGGGGGGCGGGAGGGCCAGGAATGAGCAGTTCTTC.

This clone has a single count. CDR3 loop: CASSLGRTYNYGYTF. CDR3 bases: TGTGCCAGCAGCTTAGGACGGACCTATAACTATGGCTACACCTTC. This rearrangement joins TRBV7-9 to TRBJ1-2, with D uncertain. The CDR3 consists of 15 residues. Trimming removed 1 base from V and 1 base from J, with 10 bases in between. Germline V gives CDR1 SEHNR, CDR2 FQNEAQ (reference sequence).

The gene calls are TRBV29-1 and TRBJ2-3, with 13 bases identical to TRBD2. The length of the CDR3 is 17 residues. Trimming at V came to 2 bases and at J to 4 bases, leaving 9 bases not matched to a gene. From germline, CDR1 is SQVTM and CDR2 ANQGSEA. CDR3 sequence (DNA): TGCAGCGTTGAAAGACCCACTAGCGGGAGGGGCCCAGATACGCAGTATTTT. This translates into CSVERPTSGRGPDTQYF.

The V gene is TRBV7-9, the J gene TRBJ2-1; 10 nucleotides line up with TRBD2. Germline V gives CDR1 SEHNR, CDR2 FQNEAQ (reference sequence). V lost 2 bases and J lost 10; bases outside the gene matches: 8. The CDR3 is 15 amino acids. CDR3 loop: CASSLPSGSPKEQFF. The CDR3 DNA follows: TGTGCCAGCAGCTTACCTAGCGGGAGTCCAAAGGAGCAGTTCTTC.

The J gene is TRBJ2-6, the V gene TRBV19, with D possibly matching TRBD1 (6 bases). The germline V and J ends were trimmed by 3 bases and 3 bases, with 9 bases remaining between them. The germline gives CDR1 LNHDA, CDR2 SQIVND (reference sequence). The CDR3 consists of 15 residues. Written as DNA, the CDR3 is TGTGCCAGTAGTATCAGGGGTGGTGGGGCCAACGTCCTGACTTTC. This sequence encodes CASSIRGGGANVLTF.

The chain is built from TRBV29-1 and TRBJ2-2; D perhaps matches TRBD2 (5 bases). V lost 6 bases and J 7 bases, leaving 18 bases between the germline ends. The germline V gene has CDR1 SQVTM and CDR2 ANQGSEA. The CDR3 has 14 residues. CDR3 residues: CSVSSGRWFGELFF. The CDR3 region has the DNA TGCAGCGTCTCAAGTGGGAGATGGTTCGGGGAGCTGTTTTTT.

The chain links TRBV28 to TRBJ1-2; D possibly corresponds to TRBD1 (5 bases). V was clipped by 8 bases and J by 0 bases, with 7 bases between them. The CDR3 covers 12 residues. Germline CDR1 MDHEN, CDR2 SYDVKM. The CDR3 protein is CASGGSNYGYTF. Here the CDR3 DNA reads TGTGCCAGCGGGGGGTCTAACTATGGCTACACCTTC.

A note on this clone: The sample holds other DNA sequences that translate to the same CDR3. The chain uses TRBV2 and TRBJ1-5; 9 positions agree with TRBD1. Per the germline V gene, CDR1 is SNHLY and CDR2 is FYNNEI. Unmatched junction bases numbered 0, after V lost 6 bases and J lost 0 bases. The CDR3 consists of 14 residues. CDR3 protein: CASRTGGSNQPQHF. The CDR3 nucleotides are TGTGCCAGCAGGACAGGGGGTAGCAATCAGCCCCAGCATTTT.

As for this clone: The identical CDR3 is also encoded by other nucleotide sequences in the sample. The J gene is TRBJ2-3, the V gene TRBV11-2; tentatively, D is TRBD2 (5 bases). The germline V gene has CDR1 SGHAT and CDR2 FQNNGV. The CDR3 is made up of 14 amino acids. Deletions cut 3 bases from V and 4 bases from J, with 11 bases between. In DNA form, the CDR3 reads TGTGCCAGCAGCTTGACCAGCGGCTCAGATACGCAGTATTTT. Its translation is CASSLTSGSDTQYF. Based on the CDR3 plus reference TRBV11-2 and TRBJ2-3, the full variable domain is EAGVAQSPRYKIIEKRQSVAFWCNPISGHATLYWYQQILGQGPKLLIQFQNNGVVDDSQLPKDRFSAERLKGVDSTLKIQPAKLEDSAVYLCASSLTSGSDTQYFGPGTRLTVL.

A note on this clone: The sample has other DNA sequences that encode this CDR3 too. The chain couples TRBV19 to TRBJ1-5, with a tentative D call TRBD1 (6 bases). Germline V gene data show CDR1 as LNHDA and CDR2 as SQIVND (reference sequence). This CDR3 region has 14 residues. The V gene lost 6 bases and the J gene lost 1 base, with 10 bases spanning the gap. CDR3 DNA: TGTGCCAGTAGGGACAGTGAGAGCAATCAGCCCCAGCATTTT. This gives the protein CASRDSESNQPQHF.

The chain couples TRBV11-1 to TRBJ2-1; 7 bases align to TRBD2. Germline V gene sequence: CDR1 SGHAT, CDR2 FQDESV (reference sequence). The V segment lost 3 bases and the J segment 10 bases; nucleotides outside the gene matches: 9. The CDR3 spans 14 residues. CDR3 coding DNA: TGTGCCAGCAGCTTCTGGGGCGCGGGAGCCGAGCAGTTCTTC. Protein: CASSFWGAGAEQFF.

This chain joins TRBV20-1 and TRBJ1-4, with D unresolved. Germline assignment: CDR1 DFQATT and CDR2 SNEGSKA (reference sequence). This CDR3 is built from 11 residues. V lost 2 bases and J 5 bases, leaving 3 bases between the germline ends. The CDR3 DNA follows: TGCAGTGCTAGACAAAATGAAAAACTGTTTTTT. Translating gives CSARQNEKLFF.

V is TRBV20-1 and J is TRBJ1-1; TRBD1 agrees at 7 bases. Germline-derived CDR1 and CDR2 are DFQATT and SNEGSKA (reference sequence). The CDR3 is 10 residues long. V lost 4 bases and J lost 10; bases outside the gene matches: 3. This chain's CDR3 is CSAKSGGAFF. CDR3 nucleotides: TGCAGTGCTAAATCAGGGGGAGCTTTCTTT.

In its sample, this clone was seen once. The genes are TRBV6-5 and TRBJ1-2; D is perhaps TRBD1 (6 bases). Trimming left V 4 bases short and J 0 bases short, with 12 bases between. Germline V CDR1 and CDR2: MNHEY, SVGAGI. This CDR3 has 15 amino acids. The DNA of the CDR3 is TGTGCCAGCAGTTTTCAGGGGTCAGCTAACTATGGCTACACCTTC. Translating it yields CASSFQGSANYGYTF.

This clone was observed a single time. The chain links TRBV9 to TRBJ1-4; maybe TRBD1 (5 bases). Trimming left V 0 bases short and J 7 bases short, with 10 bases between. Germline V gene data show CDR1 as SGDLS and CDR2 as YYNGEE. The CDR3 loop spans 14 amino acids. CDR3 in DNA: TGTGCCAGCAGCGTAGGAGGGGTGGGTGAAAAACTGTTTTTT. Translated: CASSVGGVGEKLFF.

The chain joins TRBV7-9 to TRBJ1-4; possibly TRBD1 for D (5 bases). Germline lookup yields CDR1 SEHNR and CDR2 FQNEAQ (reference sequence). The V end lost 4 bases, the J end lost 6 bases, and 15 bases lay between the germline ends. The CDR3 has 15 residues. The CDR3 here is CASSSADVGDEKLFF. The CDR3 nucleotides are TGTGCCAGCAGCTCTGCGGACGTGGGGGATGAAAAACTGTTTTTT.

This clone was seen at least ten times. CDR3 loop: CASSTTQRDTEAFF. CDR3 bases: TGTGCCAGCAGCACCACTCAGAGGGACACTGAAGCTTTCTTT. The V call is TRBV11-2, the J call TRBJ1-1; D is unclear. The germline V gene encodes CDR1 SGHAT and CDR2 FQNNGV. This CDR3 contains 14 residues. Trimming took off 5 bases at V and 3 bases at J, with 13 bases between the two ends.

The CDR3, as DNA: TGTGCCAGCAGGATCTCCCGCGGAAGGGAGCTGTTTTTT. Its translation is CASRISRGRELFF. The chain employs TRBV7-2 and TRBJ2-2; D is ambiguous. Per germline, CDR1 SGHTA and CDR2 FQGNSA. The CDR3 loop spans 13 amino acids. Trimming left V 6 bases short and J 9 bases short, with 14 bases between.

The chain joins TRBV18 to TRBJ2-1; TRBD2 matches at 7 bases. J gave up 5 bases and V 2 bases, and 6 bases lay outside the gene matches. CDR1 and CDR2 from the germline V gene are KGHSH and LQKENI. The CDR3 length is 15 residues. The CDR3 DNA sequence: TGTGCCAGCTCACCAGCTAGCGGCATGCACAATGAGCAGTTCTTC. It is translated as CASSPASGMHNEQFF.

V is TRBV12-5 and J is TRBJ2-2, with a weak D call TRBD1 (6 bases). Germline-derived CDR1 and CDR2 are LGHNT and FRNRAP. This CDR3 is 15 amino acids long. Trimming removed 3 bases at V and 5 bases at J, with 13 bases between. CDR3: CASGFLRQGTGELFF. In DNA form, the CDR3 reads TGTGCTAGTGGTTTCTTGCGCCAGGGGACCGGGGAGCTGTTTTTT.

This clone was observed a few times. The V and J genes are TRBV25-1 and TRBJ2-6, with TRBD2 matching 8 bases. Germline CDR1 reads MGHDK; CDR2 reads SYGVNS. Trimming cost V 8 bases and J 2 bases; bases outside gene matches: 5. There are 15 residues in the CDR3. The CDR3 is CASHPGGAGANVLTF. The CDR3 nucleotides are TGTGCCAGCCACCCCGGGGGGGCTGGGGCCAACGTCCTGACTTTC.

The chain joins TRBV6-1 to TRBJ2-3; 8 bases agree with TRBD2. CDR1 is MNHNS and CDR2 is SASEGT in the germline V gene. Trimming at V came to 7 bases and at J to 2 bases, leaving 5 bases not matched to a gene. The CDR3 is 14 residues long. This CDR3 is CASKLAEITDTQYF. In DNA form, the CDR3 reads TGTGCCAGCAAACTAGCGGAAATCACAGATACGCAGTATTTT.

In regard to this clone: This sample also contains other DNA sequences that code for the same CDR3. The chain recombines TRBV5-6 with TRBJ2-2; D unclear. V dropped 0 bases and J dropped 0 bases, with 6 bases sitting between them. The germline gives CDR1 SGHDT, CDR2 YYEEEE. This CDR3 has 15 residues. CDR3 DNA: TGTGCCAGCAGCTTGGGCTTCACGAACACCGGGGAGCTGTTTTTT. Its protein is CASSLGFTNTGELFF.

The chain recombines TRBV5-4 with TRBJ1-3; D possibly corresponds to TRBD1 (5 bases). V was pared by 2 bases and J by 2 bases, with 11 bases between. CDR3 size: 15 residues. CDR1 and CDR2 (germline): SGHNT, YYREEE (reference sequence). CDR3 loop: CASSFWAGTGNTIYF. The CDR3, as DNA: TGTGCCAGCAGCTTTTGGGCAGGGACTGGAAACACCATATATTTT.

J is TRBJ1-5 and V is TRBV28, with a possible D match to TRBD1 (6 bases). The CDR3 has 18 amino acids. Germline loops: CDR1 MDHEN, CDR2 SYDVKM. V was pared by 2 bases and J by 2 bases, with 19 bases between. CDR3 coding DNA: TGTGCCAGCAGTTTACCCCCTGGGGGACACCTAGGCAATCAGCCCCAGCATTTT. As protein: CASSLPPGGHLGNQPQHF.

The V gene is TRBV27, the J gene TRBJ2-2, with D possibly being TRBD2 (6 bases). V was clipped by 0 bases and J by 7 bases, with 12 bases between them. The CDR3 sequence is 15 residues long. In germline, CDR1 is MNHEY, CDR2 SMNVEV (reference sequence). CDR3 residues: CASSLSRTGSGELFF. CDR3 nucleotide sequence: TGTGCCAGCAGTTTATCCCGGACCGGGAGCGGGGAGCTGTTTTTT.

The chain links TRBV7-7 to TRBJ2-5; perhaps TRBD1 as D (5 bases). Trimming shortened V by 1 base and J by 4 bases, and 10 bases separated the two germline ends. The germline CDR1 and CDR2 sequences are SSHAT and FNYEAQ (reference sequence). This CDR3 comprises 14 residues. CDR3 protein: CASSLGTPGETQYF. CDR3 sequence (DNA): TGTGCCAGCAGCTTAGGGACACCTGGAGAGACCCAGTACTTC.

This chain connects TRBV10-3 to TRBJ1-4; 10 bases align to TRBD1. CDR3 length equals 14 residues. The germline V gene has CDR1 ENHRY and CDR2 SYGVKD. Trimming cost V 8 bases and J 5 bases; bases outside gene matches: 5. The CDR3, as DNA: TGTGCCATCGGCCGGGACAGGGGCAATGAAAAACTGTTTTTT. It is translated as CAIGRDRGNEKLFF.

Details on this clone: The germline gene is not matched at one end of the junction; a read error may be the cause. CDR3 sequence (DNA): TGTGCCAGCAGTCTCGGAAAACCTGGGGCCAACGTCCTGGCTTTC. Its protein product is CASSLGKPGANVLAF. This rearrangement joins TRBV28 to TRBJ2-6, with TRBD1 as a possible D gene (5 bases). CDR3 length: 15 residues. The germline V gene encodes CDR1 MDHEN and CDR2 SYDVKM. The full variable domain, with the rest looked up from reference TRBV28 and TRBJ2-6, is DVKVTQSSRYLVKRTGEKVFLECVQDMDHENMFWYRQDPGLGLRLIYFSYDVKMKEKGDIPEGYSVSREKKERFSLILESASTNQTSMYLCASSLGKPGANVLAFGAGSRLTVL.

The chain recombines TRBV28 with TRBJ2-7; D not resolved. CDR3 length: 14 amino acids. V was cut by 5 bases and J by 4 bases, with 15 bases left in between. Germline V lookup: CDR1 MDHEN, CDR2 SYDVKM. The CDR3 bases are TGTGCCAGCAGTATCGGTGGAGCTTTATACGAGCAGTACTTC. It encodes CASSIGGALYEQYF.

The rearrangement links TRBV28 to TRBJ1-1, with 9 bases identical to TRBD1. CDR3 size: 14 residues. V was clipped by 8 bases and J by 2 bases; unmatched bases: 6. The germline V gene has CDR1 MDHEN and CDR2 SYDVKM. CDR3 in DNA: TGTGCCAGCCGGGACAGGGCAGTCAACACTGAAGCTTTCTTT. It specifies CASRDRAVNTEAFF.

The V and J genes are TRBV28 and TRBJ1-2; unclear D gene. The CDR3 has 14 amino acids. Germline V gives CDR1 MDHEN, CDR2 SYDVKM. V lost 5 bases to trimming and J lost 2 bases, with 12 bases between them. The CDR3 spells CASSALLTNYGYTF. In DNA, the CDR3 is TGTGCCAGCAGTGCCCTACTGACAAACTATGGCTACACCTTC.